The text below deals with one T cell receptor (beta chain). Study processing details: Estimated nucleated cell counts came from reference gene primer amplification. Assay: immunoSEQ multiplex PCR; the TCRdb copy retains only in-frame clones and omits some. V, J and clone size were drawn from that table, and D and trimming were deduced from the DNA. The sample consists of 150,000 to 200,000 clones, roughly 90% of them appearing once. The sample originates from a study of blood T cell repertoires in COVID-19. Overall study context: Collection of acute and convalescent COVID-19 samples took place in the United States, Italy and Spain. Sample material is recorded as cDNA or gDNA derived from T cells, B-cell-depleted T cells, or PBMCs.

The CDR3 is made up of 15 amino acids. Trimming cost V 4 bases and J 5 bases, with 14 bases left between them. Germline V gene lookup returns CDR1 SGHAT and CDR2 FQNNGV. Sequencing input: peripheral blood. This chain joins TRBV11-2 and TRBJ2-2; weak D call: TRBD2 (5 bases). This TCR derives from a man aged 45-60 years with acute or convalescent COVID-19. This chain's CDR3 is CASSSNRGRTGELFF. Written as DNA, the CDR3 is TGTGCCAGCAGCTCAAATCGGGGAAGGACCGGGGAGCTGTTTTTT. Based on the CDR3 plus reference TRBV11-2 and TRBJ2-2, the full variable domain is EAGVAQSPRYKIIEKRQSVAFWCNPISGHATLYWYQQILGQGPKLLIQFQNNGVVDDSQLPKDRFSAERLKGVDSTLKIQPAKLEDSAVYLCASSSNRGRTGELFFGEGSRLTVL.